This T cell receptor (beta chain) was captured by sequencing in a study of persistence of HIV-infected CD4 T cells. Findings and limits, study-wide: CMV- and Gag-responding cells had lower TCRbeta richness than CD3/CD28-responding cells.

This was the immunoSEQ version 4 assay in survey mode. The repertoire was sequenced with immunoSEQ multiplex PCR; TCRdb's copy has only in-frame clones and lacks some. This repertoire shows 30,000 to 45,000 clones, 82% found once; its top ten account for 0.9% to 1%. The stimulus was an HIV-1 Gag 15-mer peptide pool, 0.85 to 1 ug/peptide/mL. Sorted nonresponding memory CD4+ T cells were CD40L-negative, CD69-negative, CD45RO-high. Anti-CD28/CD49d costimulation, CD40-blocking antibody and enfuvirtide were given to CD8-depleted PBMCs for under 20 hours. Details on this clone: Its antigen is currently unknown.

The sequencing used cultured CD4+ T cells from PBMCs, collected from a patient who received antiretroviral therapy. The clonotype originates from an adult with HIV. The donor label of this sample is uncertain.

The CDR3 reads CASRRDSNSPLHF. CDR3 DNA: TGTGCCAGCAGGAGGGACAGTAATTCACCCCTCCACTTT. The V call is TRBV6-5, the J call TRBJ1-6, with 7 bases that match TRBD1. The V gene's germline CDR1 is MNHEY and CDR2 SVGAGI. There are 13 residues in the CDR3. Trimming took 6 bases from V and 6 from J; bases not matched to a gene: 2.